This paragraph covers one T cell receptor (beta chain) sequence. What it recognizes is unknown. Trimming shortened V by 4 bases and J by 3 bases, and 14 bases separated the two germline ends. Germline V lookup: CDR1 LGHDT, CDR2 YNNKEL (reference sequence). CDR3 length: 15 amino acids. Template switching added a universal primer site; cDNA carried unique molecular identifiers. TCRdb fed the 5' RACE reads into MiXCR, producing one record per CDR3 protein. The profile shows a few hundred thousand distinct CDR3 sequences, more than 13% of them singletons. This entry comes from a study of identical twins. Broader study findings: Twin sharing of out-of-frame TCR alpha was underestimated by models in monozygotic pairs. Within cord blood, abundant beta clonotypes carried fewer insertions, but memory repertoires showed no such trend. Within twin pairs, the out-of-frame alpha sequences they shared showed excess low generation probability.

These sequences were also reported in another study, on yellow fever vaccine responses in identical twins.

The TCR was taken from a woman younger than 30 in good health. Sequencing used CD4+ T cells sorted from blood. The V gene is TRBV3-1, the J gene TRBJ2-3; D is perhaps TRBD2 (5 bases). This CDR3 is CASSPPGSGTDTQYF. In DNA form, the CDR3 reads TGTGCCAGCAGCCCACCGGGAAGTGGGACAGATACGCAGTATTTT.